The next 28 T cell receptor beta chains were all read from a single sample in a study of T cells in Graves' hyperthyroidism and ophthalmopathy (dated by TCRdb to between 2017 and 2020). Library construction relied on multiplex PCR. Sequencing instrument: Illumina HiSeq 2000. The TCR beta CDR3 regions were amplified from the RNA transcripts. A first-round RT-PCR of the TCR CDR3 used the HTBI primer set with the Qiagen OneStep RT-PCR kit. TCRdb reran the public reads through fastp at Q25 and MiXCR, keeping productive beta chains. Every distinct CDR3 protein forms one entry, paired with its most common genes and DNA. Counted in this sample were roughly 180,000 distinct CDR3 sequences; about 18% of them appeared once. Under 35% of the sample goes to the ten largest clones. Sequenced input: blood. These receptors were collected from a woman aged 45-65 years with Graves' hyperthyroidism.

In this sample, this clonotype turned up many times. This chain uses TRBV6-1 with TRBJ2-3, with D perhaps TRBD1 or TRBD2 (6 bases each). CDR1 and CDR2 from the germline V gene are MNHNS and SASEGT. Trimming removed 5 bases from V and 5 bases from J, with 11 bases in between. The CDR3 is made up of 13 amino acids. CDR3 nucleotides: TGTGCCAGCAGTTGGGGGGCGTTAGATACGCAGTATTTT. Protein: CASSWGALDTQYF.

About this clonotype: This may arise from a read error, as a much more abundant clone is one base away. The V gene is TRBV28, the J gene TRBJ1-4; 7 bases match TRBD1. The CDR3 contains 15 residues. Per the germline V gene, CDR1 is MDHEN and CDR2 is SYDVKM. CDR3: CASSPPGGANEKLSF. CDR3 bases: TGTGCCAGCAGTCCCCCAGGGGGAGCTAATGAAAAACTGTCTTTT.

The genes are TRBV13 and TRBJ2-3; unclear D gene. Trimming removed 0 bases at V and 2 bases at J, with 12 bases between. The CDR3 totals 16 residues. CDR1 and CDR2 (germline): PRHDT, FYEKMQ (reference sequence). CDR3 residues: CASSLGLSHPTDTQYF. In DNA, the CDR3 is TGTGCCAGCAGCTTAGGCCTTAGCCACCCCACAGATACGCAGTATTTT. Using reference TRBV13 and TRBJ2-3 for the parts outside the CDR3, the full variable domain is AAGVIQSPRHLIKEKRETATLKCYPIPRHDTVYWYQQGPGQDPQFLISFYEKMQSDKGSIPDRFSAQQFSDYHSELNMSSLELGDSALYFCASSLGLSHPTDTQYFGPGTRLTVL.

In its sample, this clonotype was seen many times. CDR3 nucleotides: TGCGCCAGCAGCCCAGGTTTTTCCTACAATGAGCAGTTCTTC. Protein: CASSPGFSYNEQFF. The chain employs TRBV5-1 and TRBJ2-1; D gene ambiguous. The V end was cut by 4 bases, the J end by 1 base, with 9 bases between. Germline V gene data show CDR1 as SGHRS and CDR2 as YFSETQ. This CDR3 has 14 amino acids.

This clonotype was seen many times. The rearrangement uses TRBV2 and TRBJ1-6; D uncertain. V was pared by 6 bases and J by 8 bases, with 11 bases between. CDR1 and CDR2 (germline): SNHLY, FYNNEI. The CDR3 runs to 13 residues. The CDR3 coding sequence is TGTGCCAGCAGGGTCCAAAACGATTCACCCCTCCACTTT. This gives the protein CASRVQNDSPLHF.

Concerning this clonotype itself: With a much larger clone just one base away, this may be a read error. The chain recombines TRBV20-1 with TRBJ1-1; a weak D match, TRBD1 (6 bases). The CDR3 has 15 residues. Germline CDR1 reads DFQATT; CDR2 reads SNEGSKA (reference sequence). The DNA for the CDR3 is TGCAGTGCTAGAAACTCGGGGGGGCAGAACACTGAAACTTTCTTT. Translating it yields CSARNSGGQNTETFF.

This clonotype was detected many times. The rearrangement joins TRBV7-2 to TRBJ2-7, with D perhaps assigned TRBD1 or TRBD2 (5 bases each). Germline values: CDR1 SGHTA, CDR2 FQGNSA. V gave up 6 bases and J gave up 2 bases, with 11 bases separating them. The CDR3 is 13 residues long. The CDR3 DNA follows: TGTGCCAGCAGTCGGGACGTAGCCTACGAGCAGTACTTC. This gives the protein CASSRDVAYEQYF.

This clonotype appeared many times. This chain links TRBV20-1 with TRBJ2-7; D is perhaps TRBD2 (5 bases). Germline V gene lookup returns CDR1 DFQATT and CDR2 SNEGSKA (reference sequence). The CDR3 is made up of 13 amino acids. V dropped 5 bases and J dropped 6 bases, with 17 bases sitting between them. In DNA, the CDR3 is TGCAGTGCTCCCCGGGGTAAGGGTAGCGAGCAGTACTTC. This encodes CSAPRGKGSEQYF.

Many counts were recorded for this clonotype. One end of the junction does not line up with germline, which may come from a read error. The genes are TRBV6-2 or TRBV6-3 and TRBJ1-1, with D possibly matching TRBD1 (6 bases). Germline-derived CDR1 and CDR2 are MNHEY and SVGEGT. The CDR3 length is 16 residues. CDR3 nucleotide sequence: TGTGCCAGCAGTTATAAACAGGGAGGAGTGAACCCTGAAGCTTTCTTT. Encoded protein: CASSYKQGGVNPEAFF.

This clonotype was detected ten times or more. Relative to the germline gene, one junction end is altered; a read error may explain this. The chain couples TRBV19 to TRBJ1-2, with a possible D match to TRBD1 (6 bases). The CDR3 loop spans 13 amino acids. Germline V gene data show CDR1 as LNHDA and CDR2 as SQIVND (reference sequence). The CDR3 here is CTSSPRDIYGYTF. The CDR3 DNA reads TGTACCAGTAGTCCCAGGGACATCTATGGCTACACCTTC.

This clonotype was seen only a few times. This chain uses TRBV5-6 with TRBJ1-5; 9 bases map to TRBD1. The CDR3 has 17 residues. Trimming cost V 4 bases and J 2 bases; bases outside gene matches: 10. CDR1 is SGHDT, CDR2 YYEEEE, per germline. Here the CDR3 reads CASSLWTGAPGNQPQHF. CDR3 coding DNA: TGTGCCAGCAGCCTCTGGACAGGGGCGCCGGGCAATCAGCCCCAGCATTTT.

This clonotype was seen many times. The chain recombines TRBV5-1 with TRBJ2-1; a possible D gene is TRBD1 (7 bases). This CDR3 contains 15 residues. CDR1 is SGHRS, CDR2 YFSETQ, per germline. V lost 7 bases, J lost 4 bases, and 18 bases lay in between. Here the CDR3 reads CASWRDPGGYNEQFF. CDR3 bases: TGCGCCAGCTGGAGAGACCCAGGGGGGTACAATGAGCAGTTCTTC.

V and J are TRBV7-9 and TRBJ2-5; 7 bases match TRBD2. CDR3 length: 14 amino acids. The ends lost 4 bases at V and 2 bases at J; junction bases unmatched: 4. Germline V gene lookup returns CDR1 SEHNR and CDR2 FQNEAQ (reference sequence). The CDR3 DNA reads as TGTGCCAGCAGCTCGCGGGAGAGGCAAGAGACCCAGTACTTC. It specifies CASSSRERQETQYF.

This clonotype was found a few times. V gene TRBV12-3 or TRBV12-4 combines with J gene TRBJ2-7, with 9 bases lining up with TRBD1. This CDR3 spans 17 amino acids. The junction had 12 bases not matched to a gene; V was cut back by 5 bases and J by 1 base. The CDR3: CASSTTKGTGSSYEQYF. The DNA for the CDR3 is TGTGCCAGCAGTACCACAAAGGGGACAGGGTCATCCTACGAGCAGTACTTC.

This clonotype was observed many times. V usage is TRBV2 and J usage is TRBJ1-1, with TRBD1 as a possible D gene (5 bases). The CDR3 loop spans 13 amino acids. Germline loops: CDR1 SNHLY, CDR2 FYNNEI. V gave up 10 bases and J gave up 0 bases, with 12 bases separating them. The CDR3 DNA sequence: TGTGCCACTCTCGGGGGGATGAACACTGAAGCTTTCTTT. Amino acids: CATLGGMNTEAFF.

On this clonotype itself: This sequence may be a read error, since a much larger clone differs from it by one base. The chain has TRBV20-1 and TRBJ1-6; D is unresolved. Germline V CDR1 and CDR2: DFQATT, SNEGSKA (reference sequence). This CDR3 contains 14 residues. Trimming took off 3 bases at V and 10 bases at J, with 16 bases between the two ends. CDR3 in amino acids: CSARMSAGNSPLHF. For the CDR3, the DNA is TGCAGTGCTAGGATGAGTGCGGGGAACTCACCCCTCCACTTT.

This chain uses TRBV5-4 with TRBJ2-5, with unresolved D. V lost 0 bases, J lost 1 base, and 7 bases lay in between. CDR1 and CDR2 from the germline V gene are SGHNT and YYREEE (reference sequence). The CDR3 spans 14 residues. The CDR3 DNA follows: TGTGCCAGCAGCTTGGTTGCGGTCCAAGAGACCCAGTACTTC. Translation: CASSLVAVQETQYF.

A word on this clonotype: Since a much larger clone is just one base distant, this may be a read error. The chain employs TRBV9 and TRBJ1-4, with 7 positions matching TRBD1. V lost 4 bases to trimming and J lost 4 bases; unmatched junction nucleotides: 7. The CDR3 is 15 amino acids. CDR1 is SGDLS and CDR2 is YYNGEE in the germline V gene. DNA for the CDR3: TGTGCCAGCAGCTTTGGGACAGTCGGTAATGAAAAACTGTTTTTT. As protein: CASSFGTVGNEKLFF.

In its sample, this clonotype was seen many times. The gene calls are TRBV3-1 and TRBJ1-3; D not certain. Germline assignment: CDR1 LGHDT and CDR2 YNNKEL (reference sequence). This CDR3 region has 13 residues. The ends were cut back, 3 bases at V and 0 bases at J, with 3 bases in the middle. This CDR3 reads CASSQSSGNTIYF. The DNA of the CDR3 is TGTGCCAGCAGCCAGAGCTCTGGAAACACCATATATTTT.

The table lists this clonotype with many counts. The chain links TRBV6-1 to TRBJ2-7; no firm D call. Germline V gene sequence: CDR1 MNHNS, CDR2 SASEGT. The CDR3 runs 18 residues. Trimming pared 1 base from V and 3 bases from J, leaving 22 bases between. The CDR3 loop reads CASSEGLLWAGANYEQYF. CDR3 sequence (DNA): TGTGCCAGCAGTGAAGGGTTATTATGGGCAGGAGCTAACTACGAGCAGTACTTC.

This clonotype was counted many times. This chain connects TRBV27 to TRBJ2-7; D is possibly TRBD2 (5 bases). V was trimmed by 2 bases and J by 7 bases, leaving 18 bases between them. This CDR3 is 15 amino acids long. The germline CDR1 and CDR2 sequences are MNHEY and SMNVEV (reference sequence). The CDR3: CASSLKGPPGWEQYF. As DNA, the CDR3 is TGTGCCAGCAGTTTAAAAGGCCCTCCGGGGTGGGAGCAGTACTTC.

The chain joins TRBV12-3 or TRBV12-4 to TRBJ1-3, with 8 nucleotides matching TRBD1. The CDR3 runs to 16 residues. Trimming at V came to 2 bases and at J to 3 bases, leaving 6 bases not matched to a gene. The DNA of the CDR3 is TGTGCCAGCAGTTTATGGGCAGGGGGCCGTGGAAACACCATATATTTT. Its translation: CASSLWAGGRGNTIYF.

This clonotype came up a few times. The rearrangement joins TRBV11-1 to TRBJ2-2; D unclear. Germline CDR1 reads SGHAT; CDR2 reads FQDESV (reference sequence). CDR3 length: 13 residues. The V end was cut by 2 bases, the J end by 4 bases, with 5 bases between. DNA for the CDR3: TGTGCCAGCAGCTTACAAATCACCGGGGAGCTGTTTTTT. It specifies CASSLQITGELFF. Full variable domain (outside the CDR3, taken from reference TRBV11-1 and TRBJ2-2): EAEVAQSPRYKITEKSQAVAFWCDPISGHATLYWYRQILGQGPELLVQFQDESVVDDSQLPKDRFSAERLKGVDSTLKIQPAELGDSAMYLCASSLQITGELFFGEGSRLTVL.

To note about this clonotype: It is likely a read error, because the conserved phenylalanine at the end of the CDR3 is missing. The chain has TRBV6-5 and TRBJ2-3, with TRBD1 matching 9 bases. Germline V CDR1 and CDR2: MNHEY, SVGAGI. After removal of 2 bases from V and 5 bases from J, the junction contained 11 bases not matched to a gene. CDR3 size: 17 residues. The CDR3 DNA sequence: TGTGCCAGCAGTTACGAAAATAGACAGGGGGGATTAGATACGCAGTATCTT. Protein product: CASSYENRQGGLDTQYL.

This clonotype occurred a few times. V gene TRBV6-2 or TRBV6-3 combines with J gene TRBJ2-1; D possibly corresponds to TRBD1 (6 bases). Per germline, CDR1 MNHEY and CDR2 SVGEGT. V shed 5 bases and J shed 8 bases, with 19 bases lying between them. The length of the CDR3 is 15 residues. CDR3 DNA sequence: TGTGCCAGCAGTGACCCCAGGGGCCAAGGCTATGAGCAGTTCTTC. This translates into CASSDPRGQGYEQFF.

The chain combines TRBV14 with TRBJ2-3; D is perhaps TRBD1 (5 bases). The CDR3 length is 15 residues. Trimming cost V 2 bases and J 2 bases, with 11 bases left between them. The germline V gene encodes CDR1 SGHDN and CDR2 FVKESK. The CDR3 DNA reads TGTGCCAGCAGCCAACAGGCAGGGTTCACAGATACGCAGTATTTT. This translates into CASSQQAGFTDTQYF.

This clonotype was detected only once. The chain links TRBV20-1 to TRBJ2-1; 11 bases line up with TRBD2. This CDR3 contains 15 residues. Germline V gene lookup returns CDR1 DFQATT and CDR2 SNEGSKA (reference sequence). Trimming cost V 6 bases and J 6 bases; bases outside gene matches: 10. CDR3 amino acids: CSAVPGLAESNEQFF. As DNA, the CDR3 is TGCAGTGCGGTGCCGGGACTAGCGGAAAGCAATGAGCAGTTCTTC.

In the case of this clonotype: A much larger clone is a single base away; this may be a read error. The rearrangement uses TRBV3-1 and TRBJ2-2, with D possibly matching TRBD2 (5 bases). This CDR3 comprises 14 residues. The V end lost 6 bases, the J end lost 5 bases, and 13 bases lay between the germline ends. Per germline, CDR1 LGHDT and CDR2 YNNKEL (reference sequence). CDR3 DNA: TGTGCCAGCAGGTCGACTATGGGGACCGGGGAGCTGTTTTTT. Amino acid sequence: CASRSTMGTGELFF.